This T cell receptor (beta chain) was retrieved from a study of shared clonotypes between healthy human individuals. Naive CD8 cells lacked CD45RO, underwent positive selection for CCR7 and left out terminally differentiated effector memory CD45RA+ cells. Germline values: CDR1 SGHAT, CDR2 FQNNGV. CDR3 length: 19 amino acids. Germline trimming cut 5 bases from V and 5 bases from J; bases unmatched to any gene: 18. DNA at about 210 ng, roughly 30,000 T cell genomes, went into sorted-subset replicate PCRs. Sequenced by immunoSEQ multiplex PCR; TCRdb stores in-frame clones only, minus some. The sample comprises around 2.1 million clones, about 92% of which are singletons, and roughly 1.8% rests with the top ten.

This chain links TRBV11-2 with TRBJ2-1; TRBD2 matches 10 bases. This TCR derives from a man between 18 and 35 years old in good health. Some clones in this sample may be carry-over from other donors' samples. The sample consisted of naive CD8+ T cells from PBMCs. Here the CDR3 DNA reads TGTGCCAGCAGCCCAGGGACTAGCGACCTAAAAATCGGTGACAATGAGCAGTTCTTC. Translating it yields CASSPGTSDLKIGDNEQFF.